The 21 T cell receptor beta chains below were found in one sample sequenced in a study of blood T cell repertoires in COVID-19. This table comes from immunoSEQ multiplex PCR, and its TCRdb copy is limited to in-frame clones, with some not included. The sample has approximately 250,000 clones; around 84% are singletons. The source material was PBMCs or T cells enriched from blood (not recorded which). Receptor source: a man aged 30 to 39 with acute COVID-19.

J is TRBJ2-2 and V is TRBV5-1; D perhaps matches TRBD1 (6 bases). The CDR3 contains 15 residues. Germline-derived CDR1 and CDR2 are SGHRS and YFSETQ. Trimming stripped 3 bases from V and 4 bases from J, with 13 bases between. As DNA, the CDR3 is TGCGCCAGCAGCTCCCCCGGCAGGGGCACCGGGGAGCTGTTTTTT. Protein: CASSSPGRGTGELFF.

The chain is built from TRBV6-2 or TRBV6-3 and TRBJ1-2; TRBD1 matches at 7 bases. Germline V CDR1 and CDR2: MNHEY, SVGEGT. V lost 2 bases, J lost 6 bases, and 6 bases stayed unmatched. This CDR3 is 14 amino acids long. As DNA, the CDR3 is TGTGCCAGCAGTTACACGGGGACAGCCAATGGCTACACCTTC. Protein sequence: CASSYTGTANGYTF.

Note on this clone: This sample also contains other DNA sequences that code for the same CDR3. The rearrangement joins TRBV24-1 to TRBJ2-3; 13 nucleotides match TRBD2. The length of the CDR3 is 16 residues. J lost 4 bases, V lost 3 bases, and 3 bases had no gene match. CDR1 KGHDR and CDR2 SFDVKD come from the germline V gene. CDR3 coding DNA: TGTGCCACCAGTGATCCCACTAGCGGGGGGGCAGATACGCAGTATTTT. Translated: CATSDPTSGGADTQYF.

This rearrangement joins TRBV19 to TRBJ2-1; 13 bases line up with TRBD2. The V gene's germline CDR1 is LNHDA and CDR2 SQIVND (reference sequence). V trimming: 5 bases; J trimming: 7 bases; junction bases outside the gene matches: 11. This CDR3 has 17 residues. CDR3 amino acids: CASSPAGTSGARNEQFF. In nucleotides, the CDR3 is TGTGCCAGTAGTCCCGCTGGGACTAGCGGGGCCAGGAATGAGCAGTTCTTC.

The CDR3 spells CASSFGGNGYTF. CDR3 bases: TGTGCCAGCAGCTTTGGGGGCAATGGCTACACCTTC. The V and J genes are TRBV5-6 and TRBJ1-2, with D perhaps matching TRBD1 (6 bases). Trimming removed 2 bases at V and 6 bases at J, with 8 bases between. Germline loops: CDR1 SGHDT, CDR2 YYEEEE. This CDR3 contains 12 residues. Filled out from reference TRBV5-6 and TRBJ1-2, the complete variable domain reads DAGVTQSPTHLIKTRGQQVTLRCSPKSGHDTVSWYQQALGQGPQFIFQYYEEEERQRGNFPDRFSGHQFPNYSSELNVNALLLGDSALYLCASSFGGNGYTFGSGTRLTVV.

The chain joins TRBV6-5 to TRBJ2-1; 8 nucleotides align to TRBD2. This CDR3 has 15 amino acids. Germline values: CDR1 MNHEY, CDR2 SVGAGI. J was trimmed by 7 bases and V by 6 bases; bases with no gene match: 11. The CDR3, as DNA: TGTGCCAGCAGGAGGGACGGGACTAGTGGAAATGAGCAGTTCTTC. Translated: CASRRDGTSGNEQFF.

The chain employs TRBV10-2 and TRBJ2-7; perhaps TRBD2 as D (5 bases). The germline gives CDR1 WSHSY, CDR2 SAAADI. Trimming stripped 3 bases from V and 2 bases from J, with 8 bases between. The CDR3 sequence is 13 residues long. CDR3 amino acids: CASSDPGTYEQYV. The CDR3 DNA reads TGCGCCAGCAGTGACCCGGGGACCTACGAGCAGTACGTC.

The rearrangement joins TRBV6-5 to TRBJ1-2; D is unresolved. Trimming pared 11 bases from V and 2 bases from J, leaving 15 bases between. Germline V lookup: CDR1 MNHEY, CDR2 SVGAGI. CDR3 length equals 13 residues. CDR3 loop: CAGRKRANYGYTF. DNA for the CDR3: TGTGCCGGGAGAAAAAGGGCGAACTATGGCTACACCTTC.

Details on this clone: The junction does not match germline at one end; this may be a read error. V is TRBV5-1 and J is TRBJ2-3, with 13 bases fitting TRBD2. This CDR3 has 18 amino acids. Germline V CDR1 and CDR2: SGHRS, YFSETQ. The CDR3 nucleotides read TGTGCCAGCAGCTTGGACGGGGGACTAGCGGGATACACAGATACGCAGTATTTT. Translated, it gives CASSLDGGLAGYTDTQYF. Full variable domain (remainder filled in from reference TRBV5-1 and TRBJ2-3): KAGVTQTPRYLIKTRGQQVTLSCSPISGHRSVSWYQQTPGQGLQFLFEYFSETQRNKGNFPGRFSGRQFSNSRSEMNVSTLELGDSALYLCASSLDGGLAGYTDTQYFGPGTRLTVL.

The CDR3 reads CASTATGHNEQFF. CDR3 DNA sequence: TGTGCCAGTACAGCGACTGGCCACAATGAGCAGTTCTTC. The rearrangement links TRBV19 to TRBJ2-1, with D unresolved. This CDR3 spans 13 amino acids. Germline V gives CDR1 LNHDA, CDR2 SQIVND (reference sequence). Trimming removed 7 bases at V and 5 bases at J, with 12 bases between.

This rearrangement joins TRBV6-1 to TRBJ2-2; no clear D. Germline V gives CDR1 MNHNS, CDR2 SASEGT. Deletions cut 2 bases from V and 0 bases from J, with 10 bases between. The CDR3 extends over 16 amino acids. DNA for the CDR3: TGTGCCAGCAGTGAACGGAGCCTCGCGAACACCGGGGAGCTGTTTTTT. Translated: CASSERSLANTGELFF.

The J gene is TRBJ1-6, the V gene TRBV28; 8 bases are shared with TRBD1. V dropped 5 bases and J dropped 9; count of bases not matched to a gene: 6. Germline V gives CDR1 MDHEN, CDR2 SYDVKM. This CDR3 region has 14 residues. The CDR3 reads CASSLGQGVSPLHF. The CDR3, as DNA: TGTGCCAGCAGTCTAGGACAGGGTGTTTCACCCCTCCACTTT.

A single count supports this clone. The V and J genes are TRBV27 and TRBJ1-6; D remains unclear. CDR3 length: 15 residues. Trimming took 3 bases from V and 0 from J, leaving 6 bases between them. The germline CDR1 and CDR2 sequences are MNHEY and SMNVEV (reference sequence). CDR3 bases: TGTGCCAGCAGTTTGGCAAGCTCCTATAATTCACCCCTCCACTTT. Amino acids: CASSLASSYNSPLHF.

The CDR3 DNA reads TGTGCCAGCAGTTTGGTCACAGGGGGCGGCACTGAAGCTTTCTTT. This gives the protein CASSLVTGGGTEAFF. The chain carries TRBV28 and TRBJ1-1; 9 bases are a match to TRBD1. Per germline, CDR1 MDHEN and CDR2 SYDVKM. J was trimmed by 4 bases and V by 3 bases; bases with no gene match: 6. CDR3 length: 15 amino acids.

The V gene is TRBV10-3, the J gene TRBJ1-1, with D possibly matching TRBD1 (5 bases). CDR3 length equals 16 residues. Germline assignment: CDR1 ENHRY and CDR2 SYGVKD. V was shortened by 6 bases and J by 1 base, with 18 bases between the two germline ends. In DNA, the CDR3 is TGTGCCATCAGCGCCCGGGGGGTTTCAGAGAACACTGAAGCTTTCTTT. This translates into CAISARGVSENTEAFF.

The chain carries TRBV18 and TRBJ1-5, with D uncertain. In germline, CDR1 is KGHSH, CDR2 LQKENI. This CDR3 spans 13 amino acids. V dropped 5 bases and J dropped 2 bases, with 7 bases sitting between them. CDR3 loop: CASSIGGNQPQHF. The CDR3, as DNA: TGTGCCAGCTCAATCGGGGGCAATCAGCCCCAGCATTTT.

The CDR3 sequence is CASSPLGGGSGNTIYF. CDR3 nucleotides: TGTGCCAGCAGCCCCCTCGGGGGGGGCTCTGGAAACACCATATATTTT. This chain links TRBV7-6 with TRBJ1-3; weak D call: TRBD1 (5 bases). V gave up 5 bases and J gave up 0 bases, with 14 bases separating them. CDR3 length: 16 residues. The germline gives CDR1 SGHVS, CDR2 FNYEAQ.

CDR3 sequence: CASSSSEAGHLANYGYTF. In nucleotides, the CDR3 is TGTGCCAGCAGCTCCTCCGAGGCAGGGCATTTAGCTAACTATGGCTACACCTTC. The J gene is TRBJ1-2, the V gene TRBV7-9, with D tentatively TRBD1 (5 bases). This CDR3 spans 18 amino acids. Germline V lookup: CDR1 SEHNR, CDR2 FQNEAQ (reference sequence). Trimming shortened V by 4 bases and J by 0 bases, and 21 bases separated the two germline ends.

The chain is built from TRBV18 and TRBJ1-3; no definite D call. Looked up from germline, CDR1 is KGHSH and CDR2 is LQKENI. The CDR3 is made up of 16 amino acids. V lost 2 bases, J lost 4 bases, and 15 bases lay in between. The CDR3 reads CASSPWADPQGNTIYF. For the CDR3, the DNA is TGTGCCAGCTCACCATGGGCAGACCCTCAAGGAAACACCATATATTTT.

J is TRBJ2-6 and V is TRBV14, with D perhaps TRBD1 (5 bases). The ends were cut back, 10 bases at V and 1 base at J, with 26 bases in the middle. Germline lookup yields CDR1 SGHDN and CDR2 FVKESK. This CDR3 is 19 amino acids long. CDR3 DNA sequence: TGTGCCATCAAAAGGCAGGGTTGGATAGCCGTGTCTGGGGCCAACGTCCTGACTTTC. Translation: CAIKRQGWIAVSGANVLTF.

The J gene is TRBJ2-3, the V gene TRBV10-3; D is possibly TRBD2 (5 bases). The CDR3 runs to 14 residues. The germline V gene encodes CDR1 ENHRY and CDR2 SYGVKD. Deletions cut 10 bases from V and 2 bases from J, with 16 bases between. This CDR3 is CANRDDGLTDTQYF. The DNA for the CDR3 is TGTGCCAACCGGGATGATGGGCTCACAGATACGCAGTATTTT.